This T cell receptor (beta chain) was sequenced during a study of vaccination effects on CD4 cells after COVID-19. Before sequencing took place, the ViraFEST assay used viral peptide pools to expand antigen-specific CD4+ T cells. At the end of around eleven days of culture, CD4+ T cells were isolated. Participants were vaccinated with two doses of either the BNT162b2 or mRNA-1273 vaccine. V lost 6 bases, J lost 1 base, and 15 bases stayed unmatched. This CDR3 spans 19 amino acids. CDR1 and CDR2 from the germline V gene are MDHEN and SYDVKM. Sequencing was performed with immunoSEQ multiplex PCR; in TCRdb, only in-frame clones are kept and a portion is missing. The sample contains around 16,000 clones, roughly 68% of which appear only once. This clone was picked up a small number of times. The antigen is undetermined.

This receptor was identified in a human donor who received a COVID-19 vaccine. This sequence joins TRBV28 and TRBJ1-1; TRBD1 matches at 12 bases. Sequenced here: CD4+ T cells from PBMCs cultured with SARS-CoV-2 spike peptides, sampled after COVID-19 vaccination. As DNA, the CDR3 is TGTGCCAGCAGCCAAAACAAAATGGGACAGGGGGCAGGGAACACTGAAGCTTTCTTT. Its translation: CASSQNKMGQGAGNTEAFF. Complete variable domain (other parts from reference TRBV28 and TRBJ1-1): DVKVTQSSRYLVKRTGEKVFLECVQDMDHENMFWYRQDPGLGLRLIYFSYDVKMKEKGDIPEGYSVSREKKERFSLILESASTNQTSMYLCASSQNKMGQGAGNTEAFFGQGTRLTVV.